These 26 T cell receptor beta chains share one sample of origin, sequenced in a study of blood T cell repertoires in COVID-19. TCRdb's copy holds only in-frame clones and misses some; the assay was immunoSEQ multiplex PCR. Here the sample spans about 6,600 clones, roughly 80% being singletons. The sample comprised peripheral blood. These receptors were obtained from a man aged 60 to 69 with acute or convalescent COVID-19.

The V and J genes are TRBV27 and TRBJ2-7, with TRBD2 as a possible D gene (5 bases). Per germline, CDR1 MNHEY and CDR2 SMNVEV (reference sequence). V was pared by 6 bases and J by 6 bases, with 21 bases between. The CDR3 totals 15 residues. CDR3: CASSKPTSSLAEQYF. The CDR3 DNA follows: TGTGCCAGCAGCAAGCCAACCTCTAGCTTAGCCGAGCAGTACTTC.

V gene TRBV9 combines with J gene TRBJ2-3; D is perhaps TRBD2 (5 bases). The CDR3 runs 15 residues. The V and J ends lost 3 bases and 3 bases respectively, with 14 bases between them. Germline V gives CDR1 SGDLS, CDR2 YYNGEE. The CDR3 region is CASSGRASQTDTQYF. CDR3 in DNA: TGTGCCAGCAGCGGCCGGGCTAGCCAAACAGATACGCAGTATTTT.

DNA of the CDR3: TGTGCCAGCAGTCCTATGGCTGAAGCTTTCTTT. This encodes CASSPMAEAFF. The V call is TRBV2, the J call TRBJ1-1; D remains unclear. V shed 5 bases and J shed 6 bases, with 7 bases lying between them. Looked up from germline, CDR1 is SNHLY and CDR2 is FYNNEI. The CDR3 contains 11 residues.

The chain uses TRBV5-1 and TRBJ2-7; 10 positions agree with TRBD2. V shed 5 bases and J 1 base; nucleotides not matched to a gene: 3. The CDR3 covers 14 residues. The V gene's germline CDR1 is SGHRS and CDR2 YFSETQ. The CDR3 DNA sequence: TGCGCCAGCAGTTCTAGCGGGAGTTCCTACGAGCAGTACTTC. Protein sequence: CASSSSGSSYEQYF.

The V call is TRBV29-1, the J call TRBJ2-1, with D possibly being TRBD1 (6 bases). Germline V gives CDR1 SQVTM, CDR2 ANQGSEA. V gave up 6 bases and J gave up 1 base, with 19 bases separating them. This CDR3 contains 16 residues. CDR3 sequence reads: CSVRGRGHPSYNEQFF. In nucleotides, the CDR3 is TGCAGCGTACGTGGCAGGGGTCACCCGTCCTACAATGAGCAGTTCTTC.

The chain recombines TRBV9 with TRBJ2-2; TRBD2 agrees at 8 bases. Germline V gives CDR1 SGDLS, CDR2 YYNGEE. The CDR3 runs to 15 residues. The ends lost 4 bases at V and 9 bases at J; junction bases unmatched: 11. The CDR3 bases are TGTGCCAGCAGCCTGGGACTAGGATCGGATCGGGAGCTGTTTTTT. Protein: CASSLGLGSDRELFF.

This clone was seen a few times. The V call is TRBV5-4, the J call TRBJ2-1, with a tentative D call TRBD2 (6 bases). V gave up 4 bases and J gave up 7 bases, with 18 bases separating them. Per germline, CDR1 SGHNT and CDR2 YYREEE (reference sequence). CDR3 length equals 15 residues. The CDR3 sequence: CASSPGTHTRNEQFF. The CDR3 DNA follows: TGTGCCAGCAGCCCGGGGACTCATACTAGGAATGAGCAGTTCTTC.

The CDR3 DNA reads TGTGCCAGCAGTCCAGGGACTAGCGGGGTACGGCAGTATTTT. Translating it yields CASSPGTSGVRQYF. The chain joins TRBV6-5 to TRBJ2-3; the match to TRBD2 covers 13 bases. From germline, CDR1 is MNHEY and CDR2 SVGAGI. V trimming: 5 bases; J trimming: 11 bases; junction bases outside the gene matches: 7. The CDR3 has 14 amino acids.

The chain carries TRBV19 and TRBJ1-3; tentatively, D is TRBD1 (5 bases). The CDR3 extends over 15 amino acids. With 6 bases removed from V and 5 bases from J, the gap between germline ends came to 17 bases. The germline gives CDR1 LNHDA, CDR2 SQIVND (reference sequence). The chain's CDR3 is CASRDLGDSRNTIYF. The CDR3 nucleotides read TGTGCCAGTAGGGACCTCGGAGACAGCAGAAACACCATATATTTT.

The chain joins TRBV30 to TRBJ1-6; D gene unclear. This CDR3 has 13 amino acids. V lost 2 bases and J lost 6, with 8 bases in between. Germline V gives CDR1 GTSNPN, CDR2 SVGIG (reference sequence). The CDR3: CAWSPFINSPLHF. In DNA, the CDR3 is TGTGCCTGGAGTCCTTTTATTAATTCACCCCTCCACTTT.

The rearrangement uses TRBV30 and TRBJ1-2; D not resolved. CDR3 length: 13 amino acids. Germline V gene sequence: CDR1 GTSNPN, CDR2 SVGIG (reference sequence). V lost 0 bases and J 2 bases, leaving 7 bases between the germline ends. In DNA, the CDR3 is TGTGCCTGGAGTGTCGATGAGAACTATGGCTACACCTTC. Protein sequence: CAWSVDENYGYTF.

The chain employs TRBV6-6 and TRBJ2-3, with a tentative D call TRBD2 (5 bases). The V end lost 4 bases, the J end lost 4 bases, and 12 bases lay between the germline ends. Looked up from germline, CDR1 is MNHNY and CDR2 is SVGAGI (reference sequence). The CDR3 is 14 amino acids. CDR3 amino acids: CASSLRVGADTQYF. In DNA form, the CDR3 reads TGTGCCAGCAGTTTGAGGGTTGGCGCAGATACGCAGTATTTT.

This chain's CDR3 is CASSISVYGYTF. CDR3 nucleotides: TGTGCCAGTAGTATCTCCGTCTATGGCTACACCTTC. The chain uses TRBV19 and TRBJ1-2; D remains ambiguous. The germline V gene has CDR1 LNHDA and CDR2 SQIVND (reference sequence). The V gene lost 3 bases and the J gene lost 4 bases, with 6 bases spanning the gap. The CDR3 contains 12 residues.

The chain uses TRBV6-5 and TRBJ1-6; 8 bases are a match to TRBD1. After removal of 0 bases from V and 10 bases from J, the junction contained 5 bases not matched to a gene. The CDR3 has 15 residues. The germline V gene encodes CDR1 MNHEY and CDR2 SVGAGI. The CDR3: CASSYSPGQVSPLHF. The CDR3 nucleotides are TGTGCCAGCAGTTACTCTCCGGGACAGGTCTCACCCCTCCACTTT.

CDR3 in DNA: TGCGCCAGCAGCCCCGGGACAGGGGTTTATGCCACCTATGGCTACACCTTC. Translating it yields CASSPGTGVYATYGYTF. The rearrangement links TRBV5-1 to TRBJ1-2, with 10 bases fitting TRBD1. The germline V gene encodes CDR1 SGHRS and CDR2 YFSETQ. The CDR3 is 17 residues long. Trimming removed 4 bases from V and 4 bases from J; junction bases left unmatched: 13.

The V gene is TRBV5-5, the J gene TRBJ2-7; 8 bases agree with TRBD2. The CDR3 spans 17 residues. Germline V gives CDR1 SGHKS, CDR2 YYEKEE (reference sequence). V shed 4 bases, J shed 2 bases, and the junction held 14 bases outside the gene matches. The CDR3 protein is CASSPTGGTRPPYEQYF. CDR3 coding DNA: TGTGCCAGCAGCCCAACGGGGGGGACCCGTCCCCCCTACGAGCAGTACTTC.

This sequence joins TRBV6-5 and TRBJ1-5, with 9 bases aligning to TRBD1. CDR3 length equals 15 residues. CDR1 and CDR2 (germline): MNHEY, SVGAGI. The V and J ends lost 5 bases and 4 bases, in that order; junction bases with no gene match: 6. CDR3 DNA sequence: TGTGCCAGCAGTATGACAGGGGGGGGGAATCAGCCCCAGCATTTT. It translates to CASSMTGGGNQPQHF.

The V gene is TRBV2, the J gene TRBJ2-2, with 7 bases fitting TRBD1. Trimming at V came to 8 bases and at J to 1 base, leaving 7 bases not matched to a gene. The V gene's germline CDR1 is SNHLY and CDR2 FYNNEI. The CDR3 runs 15 residues. DNA of the CDR3: TGTGCCAGCGGTCCGGGACAGCTGAACACCGGGGAGCTGTTTTTT. Translation gives CASGPGQLNTGELFF.

This clone has just a few counts. V and J are TRBV6-5 and TRBJ1-1; tentatively, D is TRBD1 (5 bases). Germline-derived CDR1 and CDR2 are MNHEY and SVGAGI. This CDR3 is built from 15 residues. With 2 bases removed from V and 11 bases from J, the gap between germline ends came to 21 bases. The CDR3 DNA is TGTGCCAGCAGTTACGCGGACGCGAGACTTCAGGGCGCTTTCTTT. Translating gives CASSYADARLQGAFF.

The chain couples TRBV19 to TRBJ1-2; D call uncertain. The germline CDR1 and CDR2 sequences are LNHDA and SQIVND (reference sequence). V was trimmed by 1 base and J by 7 bases, leaving 7 bases between them. This CDR3 is built from 12 residues. CDR3 amino acids: CASSIGPSGYTF. The CDR3 bases are TGTGCCAGTAGTATAGGGCCTTCTGGCTACACCTTC.

The chain joins TRBV5-5 to TRBJ2-1, with D perhaps TRBD1 (5 bases). Germline V gene sequence: CDR1 SGHKS, CDR2 YYEKEE (reference sequence). V shed 2 bases and J shed 4 bases, with 13 bases lying between them. The CDR3 consists of 15 residues. CDR3 coding DNA: TGTGCCAGCAGCTTATACAGGATGGGATACAATGAGCAGTTCTTC. Its protein product is CASSLYRMGYNEQFF.

The rearrangement uses TRBV18 and TRBJ1-4; D ambiguous. This CDR3 spans 15 amino acids. V lost 4 bases and J 5 bases, leaving 14 bases between the germline ends. The germline CDR1 and CDR2 sequences are KGHSH and LQKENI. The CDR3 DNA reads TGTGCCAGCTCACTAGATTCGCTCACGAATGAAAAACTGTTTTTT. Its translation: CASSLDSLTNEKLFF.

The rearrangement joins TRBV3-1 (or the pseudogene TRBV3-2) to TRBJ1-3; 8 nucleotides match TRBD1. This CDR3 is built from 16 residues. Germline CDR1 and CDR2: LGHDT and YNNKEL (reference sequence). The V and J ends lost 6 bases and 0 bases, in that order; junction bases with no gene match: 7. The CDR3 is CASRTGTGLSGNTIYF. The CDR3 bases are TGTGCCAGCAGAACCGGGACAGGACTCTCTGGAAACACCATATATTTT.

The J gene is TRBJ2-7, the V gene TRBV7-2; the match to TRBD1 covers 8 bases. V lost 5 bases and J lost 3; bases outside the gene matches: 9. Germline CDR1 reads SGHTA; CDR2 reads FQGNSA. The CDR3 runs to 15 residues. The CDR3 is CASSLTGTGVYEQYF. DNA of the CDR3: TGTGCCAGCAGCCTGACCGGGACAGGAGTCTACGAGCAGTACTTC.

The gene calls are TRBV6-5 and TRBJ1-2; TRBD1 agrees at 10 bases. After removal of 6 bases from V and 3 bases from J, the junction contained 4 bases not matched to a gene. This CDR3 is built from 14 residues. From germline, CDR1 is MNHEY and CDR2 SVGAGI. The CDR3 reads CASRTGGNHYGYTF. The CDR3 DNA follows: TGTGCCAGCAGGACAGGGGGCAATCACTATGGCTACACCTTC.

This clone ranks as medium-sized. V and J are TRBV5-6 and TRBJ2-2; D unresolved. Germline assignment: CDR1 SGHDT and CDR2 YYEEEE. The V end lost 3 bases, the J end lost 6 bases, and 15 bases lay between the germline ends. The CDR3 is made up of 15 amino acids. The CDR3 DNA sequence: TGTGCCAGCAGCTCCGGCCAGCGACTGGCCGGGGAGCTGTTTTTT. This sequence encodes CASSSGQRLAGELFF.